These 31 T cell receptor beta chains were sequenced from one sample in a study of regulatory T cells in long-lasting Graves disease. CDR3 regions were amplified by Arm-PCR using iRepertoire HTBI primers to build TCR beta libraries. One entry per CDR3 protein, called by TCRdb with MiXCR from the multiplex PCR reads. The sample shows under 500,000 distinct CDR3 sequences, 20% to 25% of them seen only once. Sample time point: persistent/refractory GD, antithyroid drugs over 5 years with positive TRAb. The authors made the TCR library using RNA they extracted from PBMCs. This specimen was peripheral blood mononuclear cells (PBMCs), taken when the disease was refractory, from a patient treated with antithyroid drugs. The source of these receptors is a female donor with Graves disease.

The chain is built from TRBV18 and TRBJ2-7; no definite D call. The CDR3 totals 14 residues. The V end was cut by 6 bases, the J end by 5 bases, with 17 bases between. Germline CDR1 and CDR2: KGHSH and LQKENI. The CDR3 nucleotides read TGTGCCAGCTCTCCGGGCGACCCGGGCCACGAGCAGTACTTC. This sequence encodes CASSPGDPGHEQYF.

This chain connects TRBV28 to TRBJ2-6; 8 positions match TRBD1. Trimming cost V 6 bases and J 0 bases; bases outside gene matches: 13. The germline V gene has CDR1 MDHEN and CDR2 SYDVKM. The length of the CDR3 is 19 residues. The CDR3 DNA sequence: TGTGCCAGCAGACACAGGGGGTTTAAGTCTCTCTCTGGGGCCAACGTCCTGACTTTC. This gives the protein CASRHRGFKSLSGANVLTF.

In this sample, this clonotype turned up a few times. The gene calls are TRBV12-3 or TRBV12-4 and TRBJ2-1; the match to TRBD2 covers 12 bases. This CDR3 has 15 residues. After removal of 6 bases from V and 6 bases from J, the junction contained 6 bases not matched to a gene. This CDR3 is CASSTGTSGRNEQFF. The CDR3 DNA sequence: TGTGCCAGCAGCACGGGGACTAGCGGGCGCAATGAGCAGTTCTTC.

The rearrangement uses TRBV5-8 and TRBJ2-1; 8 nucleotides agree with TRBD2. This CDR3 has 18 residues. Germline values: CDR1 SGHTS, CDR2 YDEGEE. V dropped 2 bases and J dropped 0; count of bases not matched to a gene: 10. CDR3 sequence reads: CASSLGPSGSGSYNEQFF. As DNA, the CDR3 is TGTGCCAGCAGCTTAGGGCCAAGCGGGAGTGGCTCCTACAATGAGCAGTTCTTC. Using reference TRBV5-8 and TRBJ2-1 for the parts outside the CDR3, the full variable domain is EAGVTQSPTHLIKTRGQQATLRCSPISGHTSVYWYQQALGLGLQFLLWYDEGEERNRGNFPPRFSGRQFPNYSSELNVNALELEDSALYLCASSLGPSGSGSYNEQFFGPGTRLTVL.

This clonotype was detected only a few times. The chain combines TRBV6-1 with TRBJ2-2, with no clear D. V lost 8 bases to trimming and J lost 1 base, with 8 bases between them. The CDR3 runs to 13 residues. CDR1 and CDR2 (germline): MNHNS, SASEGT. The CDR3 DNA reads as TGTGCCAGCGAGACGGGGAACACCGGGGAGCTGTTTTTT. Residues: CASETGNTGELFF.

The sample holds many counts of this clonotype. The chain links TRBV28 to TRBJ2-5; D is ambiguous. Germline CDR1 is MDHEN and CDR2 is SYDVKM. This CDR3 spans 14 amino acids. Trimming shortened V by 2 bases and J by 5 bases, and 12 bases separated the two germline ends. CDR3 sequence: CASSLPRAPETQYF. The CDR3 DNA sequence: TGTGCCAGCAGTTTACCTAGGGCCCCCGAGACCCAGTACTTC.

This clonotype was observed at least ten times. The gene calls are TRBV10-3 and TRBJ2-7; 9 bases match TRBD2. The CDR3 runs 15 residues. V shed 6 bases and J 0 bases; nucleotides not matched to a gene: 6. Germline CDR1 and CDR2: ENHRY and SYGVKD. The CDR3 region is CAISGLAPNSYEQYF. CDR3 DNA: TGTGCCATCAGCGGACTAGCGCCGAACTCCTACGAGCAGTACTTC.

V and J are TRBV25-1 and TRBJ2-7; D might be TRBD1 (5 bases). The CDR3 covers 13 residues. V was cut by 2 bases and J by 1 base, with 6 bases left in between. From germline, CDR1 is MGHDK and CDR2 SYGVNS. For the CDR3, the DNA is TGTGCCAGCAGTGAACCAGGGTCCTACGAGCAGTACTTC. Translation: CASSEPGSYEQYF.

This clonotype has ten or more counts. The chain joins TRBV6-2 or TRBV6-3 to TRBJ2-5, with 8 bases fitting TRBD1. V dropped 6 bases and J dropped 5; count of bases not matched to a gene: 5. The CDR3 spans 13 residues. From germline, CDR1 is MNHEY and CDR2 SVGEGT. CDR3 protein: CASRRTGRETQYF. Here the CDR3 DNA reads TGTGCCAGCAGACGGACAGGGAGGGAGACCCAGTACTTC.

This clonotype has more than one count but fewer than ten. The gene calls are TRBV11-1 and TRBJ1-6, with 7 bases aligning to TRBD1. V shed 1 base and J 9 bases; nucleotides not matched to a gene: 6. Germline V gives CDR1 SGHAT, CDR2 FQDESV (reference sequence). This CDR3 region has 15 residues. CDR3 region: CASSLERHRGSPLHF. The CDR3 nucleotides read TGTGCCAGCAGCTTAGAACGGCACAGGGGTTCACCCCTCCACTTT.

The gene calls are TRBV10-3 and TRBJ1-5; D is unresolved. CDR1 ENHRY and CDR2 SYGVKD come from the germline V gene. This CDR3 has 13 residues. The chain's CDR3 is CGTSETSNQPQHF. As DNA, the CDR3 is TGTGGCACAAGCGAGACCAGCAATCAGCCCCAGCATTTT.

J is TRBJ2-7 and V is TRBV29-1, with unresolved D. The V end was cut by 3 bases, the J end by 6 bases, with 18 bases between. CDR1 and CDR2 (germline): SQVTM, ANQGSEA. This CDR3 spans 14 amino acids. Here the CDR3 reads CSVDMAASRSEQYF. CDR3 coding DNA: TGCAGCGTTGATATGGCAGCGTCTCGTAGCGAGCAGTACTTC.

This clonotype has more than one count but fewer than ten. The chain recombines TRBV19 with TRBJ1-1; D ambiguous. This CDR3 has 13 amino acids. With 3 bases removed from V and 7 bases from J, the gap between germline ends came to 12 bases. Germline V gene sequence: CDR1 LNHDA, CDR2 SQIVND (reference sequence). In nucleotides, the CDR3 is TGTGCCAGTAGTATTGCGACAACAAATGAAGCTTTCTTT. Amino acids: CASSIATTNEAFF.

The V gene is TRBV7-9, the J gene TRBJ2-7, with a weak D call TRBD1 (5 bases). The germline CDR1 and CDR2 sequences are SEHNR and FQNEAQ (reference sequence). This CDR3 is built from 14 residues. Trimming shortened V by 7 bases and J by 2 bases, and 15 bases separated the two germline ends. As DNA, the CDR3 is TGTGCCAGCACTCATCCGGACAAGACCTACGAGCAGTACTTC. It specifies CASTHPDKTYEQYF.

CDR3 protein: CSALTGIPSYNEQFF. The CDR3 DNA is TGCAGTGCTCTCACAGGGATTCCCTCCTACAATGAGCAGTTCTTC. V gene TRBV20-1 combines with J gene TRBJ2-1; D is possibly TRBD1 (6 bases). This CDR3 has 15 residues. Trimming left V 5 bases short and J 0 bases short, with 14 bases between. Germline CDR1 and CDR2: DFQATT and SNEGSKA (reference sequence).

The chain has TRBV6-5 and TRBJ1-1, with 7 bases aligning to TRBD1. The CDR3 runs 11 residues. The germline CDR1 and CDR2 sequences are MNHEY and SVGAGI. Losses at the gene ends were 6 bases for V and 11 bases for J; bases not matched to a gene: 6. CDR3 in amino acids: CASSRGQKAFF. CDR3 nucleotide sequence: TGTGCCAGCAGCCGGGGACAGAAGGCTTTCTTT.

The table lists this clonotype with a few counts. V gene TRBV10-3 combines with J gene TRBJ2-2, with a weak D call TRBD1 (6 bases). The CDR3 spans 13 residues. CDR1 and CDR2 (germline): ENHRY, SYGVKD. V was pared by 8 bases and J by 1 base, with 8 bases between. This CDR3 reads CAISGQNTGELFF. CDR3 nucleotide sequence: TGTGCCATCTCGGGACAGAACACCGGGGAGCTGTTTTTT.

Many counts were recorded for this clonotype. The V gene is TRBV28, the J gene TRBJ2-5; D possibly matches TRBD1 or TRBD2 (5 bases each). Trimming stripped 6 bases from V and 4 bases from J, with 15 bases between. The CDR3 is 14 residues long. Germline loops: CDR1 MDHEN, CDR2 SYDVKM. The CDR3, as DNA: TGTGCCAGCAGCCAGAGTGGGGGTCTAGAGACCCAGTACTTC. It translates to CASSQSGGLETQYF.

Note on this clonotype: A read error may produce the germline difference seen at one junction end. DNA of the CDR3: TGTGCCAGCAACTTACCCTTGAGGACAGGGGCCTCTACCGGGGAGCTGTTTTTT. It encodes CASNLPLRTGASTGELFF. This chain uses TRBV11-2 with TRBJ2-2; 9 nucleotides align to TRBD1. CDR3 length equals 18 residues. Germline V CDR1 and CDR2: SGHAT, FQNNGV. The whole variable domain, filled in from reference TRBV11-2 and TRBJ2-2, reads EAGVAQSPRYKIIEKRQSVAFWCNPISGHATLYWYQQILGQGPKLLIQFQNNGVVDDSQLPKDRFSAERLKGVDSTLKIQPAKLEDSAVYLCASNLPLRTGASTGELFFGEGSRLTVL.

This clonotype showed up many times. This chain uses TRBV5-6 with TRBJ1-2; the D is unclear. V was cut by 0 bases and J by 14 bases, with 11 bases left in between. Germline loops: CDR1 SGHDT, CDR2 YYEEEE. The CDR3 is 11 amino acids. This CDR3 is CASSLGNEETF. For the CDR3, the DNA is TGTGCCAGCAGCTTGGGCAATGAAGAGACCTTC.

This clonotype was counted ten times or more. V is TRBV6-5 and J is TRBJ2-4, with 8 bases lining up with TRBD1. Trimming cost V 2 bases and J 8 bases; bases outside gene matches: 8. Per the germline V gene, CDR1 is MNHEY and CDR2 is SVGAGI. The CDR3 has 15 residues. The CDR3 DNA reads as TGTGCCAGCAGTTACCCCTCAGGGGGCGGTGACATTCAGTACTTC. This sequence encodes CASSYPSGGGDIQYF.

This clonotype turned up a few times. The chain links TRBV10-2 to TRBJ2-7, with D perhaps TRBD1 (6 bases). V dropped 5 bases and J dropped 3 bases, with 11 bases sitting between them. CDR3 length: 13 amino acids. CDR1 is WSHSY and CDR2 is SAAADI in the germline V gene. The CDR3 nucleotides read TGCGCCAGCAGTAGGACAGCCCACTACGAGCAGTACTTC. Its translation: CASSRTAHYEQYF.

In its sample, this clonotype was seen many times. The chain combines TRBV27 with TRBJ2-7, with 8 bases that match TRBD1. CDR3 length: 12 amino acids. Germline V gene sequence: CDR1 MNHEY, CDR2 SMNVEV (reference sequence). V was clipped by 5 bases and J by 5 bases; unmatched bases: 2. The CDR3 sequence is CASSEQGDEQYF. CDR3 nucleotides: TGTGCCAGCAGTGAACAGGGGGACGAGCAGTACTTC.

This chain connects TRBV12-3 or TRBV12-4 to TRBJ2-7; 8 nucleotides line up with TRBD2. V lost 6 bases to trimming and J lost 0 bases; unmatched junction nucleotides: 4. The CDR3 runs to 14 residues. The CDR3 sequence is CASSSGRSSYEQYF. The CDR3 nucleotides read TGTGCCAGCAGCAGCGGGAGAAGCTCCTACGAGCAGTACTTC.

This clonotype has at least ten counts. The rearrangement uses TRBV5-1 and TRBJ1-1; TRBD1 might be the D (5 bases). Looked up from germline, CDR1 is SGHRS and CDR2 is YFSETQ. CDR3 length: 16 amino acids. With 4 bases removed from V and 1 base from J, the gap between germline ends came to 17 bases. The CDR3 loop is CASSRDAPRTNTEAFF. CDR3 bases: TGCGCCAGCAGCCGGGACGCCCCCAGGACGAACACTGAAGCTTTCTTT.

The rearrangement joins TRBV27 to TRBJ2-7; perhaps TRBD2 as D (6 bases). Looked up from germline, CDR1 is MNHEY and CDR2 is SMNVEV (reference sequence). This CDR3 is 14 amino acids long. V was pared by 6 bases and J by 3 bases, with 15 bases between. In DNA form, the CDR3 reads TGTGCCAGCAGCGCCGGGACTCGGGGCTACGAGCAGTACTTC. It translates to CASSAGTRGYEQYF.

This clonotype was seen at least ten times. An end of the junction differs from the germline gene, which may be a read error. The rearrangement links TRBV6-2 or TRBV6-3 to TRBJ1-5; D is perhaps TRBD1 (5 bases). This CDR3 contains 16 residues. The germline CDR1 and CDR2 sequences are MNHEY and SVGEGT. DNA for the CDR3: TGTGCCAGCAGAGAATGGAGGGGATTAAGCAGTCAGCCCCAGCATTTT. Translated, it gives CASREWRGLSSQPQHF.

The sample holds many counts of this clonotype. The rearrangement joins TRBV12-3 or TRBV12-4 to TRBJ2-4; 9 bases agree with TRBD1. V lost 5 bases to trimming and J lost 5 bases; unmatched junction nucleotides: 7. The CDR3 runs 15 residues. The CDR3, as DNA: TGTGCCAGCAGTCCTGGACAGGGGCGGGAAAACATTCAGTACTTC. This sequence encodes CASSPGQGRENIQYF.

This chain connects TRBV29-1 to TRBJ1-2; D remains ambiguous. The V gene's germline CDR1 is SQVTM and CDR2 ANQGSEA. Trimming left V 1 base short and J 6 bases short, with 6 bases between. This CDR3 region has 11 residues. Here the CDR3 reads CSVEGPHGYTF. The CDR3 DNA is TGCAGCGTTGAAGGTCCCCATGGCTACACCTTC. Filled out from reference TRBV29-1 and TRBJ1-2, the complete variable domain reads SAVISQKPSRDICQRGTSLTIQCQVDSQVTMMFWYRQQPGQSLTLIATANQGSEATYESGFVIDKFPISRPNLTFSTLTVSNMSPEDSSIYLCSVEGPHGYTFGSGTRLTVV.

This clonotype was counted a few times. The gene calls are TRBV20-1 and TRBJ2-7, with 10 bases aligning to TRBD1. J lost 6 bases, V lost 5 bases, and 7 bases had no gene match. Germline CDR1 reads DFQATT; CDR2 reads SNEGSKA (reference sequence). This CDR3 contains 13 residues. This CDR3 is CSADWTGGSEQYF. In DNA form, the CDR3 reads TGCAGTGCTGATTGGACAGGGGGTAGCGAGCAGTACTTC.

This clonotype was observed a handful of times. V is TRBV6-2 or TRBV6-3 and J is TRBJ1-2; D is possibly TRBD1 (6 bases). V dropped 6 bases and J dropped 7 bases, with 21 bases sitting between them. Looked up from germline, CDR1 is MNHEY and CDR2 is SVGEGT. There are 15 residues in the CDR3. CDR3 DNA sequence: TGTGCCAGCAGCCACGGCGGGGCAGGGGAGAGTGGCTACACCTTC. This translates into CASSHGGAGESGYTF.